The clone carrying this T cell receptor (beta chain) was seen only a few times. Its specificity is unknown. Trimming took off 0 bases at V and 5 bases at J, with 11 bases between the two ends. Germline V gives CDR1 SGDLS, CDR2 YYNGEE. The CDR3 has 14 amino acids. The sample is drawn from a study of blood T cells in healthy people across ages. Overall study results and limits: The study regarded diversity estimates from one million T cells as underestimates. Samples with more naive T cells showed higher observed beta diversity.

The authors ran a second PCR of about 6 to 11 cycles using a sample-barcoded 5' primer and a J-beta primer mix. Each of the samples gave a minimum of 3 million paired-end reads that contained CDR3. TCRdb reanalysed the 5' RACE reads using MiXCR and keeps one entry per CDR3 protein. The sample has about 680,000 distinct CDR3 sequences; around 45% are singletons. Sequencing input: blood. The sequence derives from a woman aged 60 to 75 in good health. This chain uses TRBV9 with TRBJ1-2; a possible D gene is TRBD1 (6 bases). CDR3 bases: TGTGCCAGCAGCGTAGGGGGGGCCAGTTATGGCTACACCTTC. Translated, it gives CASSVGGASYGYTF.